This T cell receptor (beta chain) is from a study of blood T cell repertoires in COVID-19. Study overall: Material from acute and convalescent COVID-19 was sourced from the United States, Italy and Spain. Sources were T cells, B-cell-depleted T cells, or PBMCs; the material itself was cDNA or gDNA.

V dropped 8 bases and J dropped 4; count of bases not matched to a gene: 8. The CDR3 consists of 13 residues. Germline V gene data show CDR1 as SGDLS and CDR2 as YYNGEE. In the study's own analysis: Amplification of reference gene primers was used by the study to estimate nucleated cell counts. Assay used: immunoSEQ multiplex PCR; TCRdb lists only in-frame clones, some missing. The DNA gave D and trimming, while V, J and clone size come from that table. The sample has 250,000 to 350,000 clones; about nine tenths are singletons. This clone was seen more than once but under ten times. Sequenced sample: peripheral blood. The chain employs TRBV9 and TRBJ2-7; 8 nucleotides align to TRBD2. This sequence originates from a woman in her forties or fifties who had recovered from COVID-19. CDR3 DNA sequence: TGTGCCAGTCTAACGGGACTAGATTACGAGCAGTACTTC. Amino acid sequence: CASLTGLDYEQYF.